This entry features one TCR beta chain sequence. Its specificity is not known. The data derive from a study of shared clonotypes between healthy human individuals. This CDR3 contains 15 residues. Germline V gene sequence: CDR1 SGHRS, CDR2 YFSETQ. V lost 5 bases to trimming and J lost 0 bases, with 12 bases between them. CD4+ cells were split into CD45RA+ naive and CD45RA-negative memory subsets. Per sorted-subset replicate PCR, input was approximately 180 ng DNA, representing tens of thousands of T cell genomes. TCRdb keeps only in-frame clones here, not all; method: immunoSEQ multiplex PCR. Of 2 million to 2.5 million clones listed, 85% to 95% are singletons. Study outcomes and limitations: The study generally estimated greater richness for naive than memory subsets.

This sequence joins TRBV5-1 and TRBJ1-3, with D tentatively TRBD1 (5 bases). This receptor was obtained from a young man in good health. Some clones in this sample may be carry-over from other donors' samples. The sequencing input was naive CD4+ T cells from PBMCs. As for subset: CD45RA+ positively selected. The CDR3 region has the DNA TGCGCCAGCAGAGACGGACAAATCTCTGGAAACACCATATATTTT. Translated: CASRDGQISGNTIYF.